One sample yielded the 28 T cell receptor beta chains listed below, sequenced in a study of CD8 T cells in Susac syndrome (dated by TCRdb to the late 2010s). The library was built by means of the immunoSEQ multiplex PCR assay. RNA was extracted using the RNeasy kit, and about 0.45 to 1 ug of the RNA was reverse transcribed with random hexamers. TCRdb trimmed the raw reads at Q25, called clones with MiXCR and kept productive beta chains. Rows are combined by CDR3 protein, so each entry shows the most common genes and DNA. This sample holds around 160,000 distinct CDR3 sequences; 93% were observed only once. Together, the top ten hold 0.13% of the sample. The sample taken for sequencing was CD4+ T cells from PBMCs. Receptors were obtained from a human donor in good health.

This rearrangement joins TRBV13 to TRBJ2-3; 10 nucleotides agree with TRBD2. Per the germline V gene, CDR1 is PRHDT and CDR2 is FYEKMQ (reference sequence). This CDR3 region has 16 residues. V was pared by 5 bases and J by 1 base, with 6 bases of the junction left unmatched. CDR3 in amino acids: CASSLRTSGRTDTQYF. The CDR3 DNA sequence: TGTGCCAGCAGCCTTCGGACTAGCGGCCGCACAGATACGCAGTATTTT.

The chain couples TRBV19 to TRBJ2-4; 8 nucleotides align to TRBD2. Unmatched junction bases numbered 6, after V lost 6 bases and J lost 14 bases. Germline V lookup: CDR1 LNHDA, CDR2 SQIVND (reference sequence). The CDR3 has 11 amino acids. As DNA, the CDR3 is TGTGCCAGTAGATCAGCGGGAGCCAAGTACTTC. It yields the protein CASRSAGAKYF.

The genes are TRBV19 and TRBJ1-2; a weak D match, TRBD1 (6 bases). In germline, CDR1 is LNHDA, CDR2 SQIVND (reference sequence). The ends were cut back, 0 bases at V and 4 bases at J, with 15 bases in the middle. The CDR3 extends over 16 amino acids. CDR3 loop: CASSIDSGHRGYGYTF. Here the CDR3 DNA reads TGTGCCAGTAGTATAGATTCGGGACACCGCGGCTATGGCTACACCTTC.

The chain carries TRBV7-9 and TRBJ1-1; D uncertain. Germline V gene lookup returns CDR1 SEHNR and CDR2 FQNEAQ (reference sequence). This CDR3 comprises 10 residues. V was pared by 2 bases and J by 7 bases, with 2 bases between. CDR3 sequence: CASSLREAFF. CDR3 coding DNA: TGTGCCAGCAGCTTACGTGAAGCTTTCTTT.

The gene calls are TRBV20-1 and TRBJ2-5; D is unclear. The V gene lost 2 bases and the J gene lost 2 bases, with 6 bases spanning the gap. Germline V lookup: CDR1 DFQATT, CDR2 SNEGSKA (reference sequence). The CDR3 covers 12 residues. CDR3 sequence reads: CSARYAQETQYF. In nucleotides, the CDR3 is TGCAGTGCTAGATATGCACAAGAGACCCAGTACTTC.

The chain joins TRBV9 to TRBJ2-3; maybe TRBD2 (5 bases). This CDR3 spans 14 amino acids. V was shortened by 0 bases and J by 5 bases, with 10 bases between the two germline ends. Germline loops: CDR1 SGDLS, CDR2 YYNGEE. DNA for the CDR3: TGTGCCAGCAGCGTAGCTTCCGGGGTAGATACGCAGTATTTT. The encoded protein is CASSVASGVDTQYF.

The V call is TRBV10-3, the J call TRBJ2-2, with no clear D. Germline CDR1 is ENHRY and CDR2 is SYGVKD. The V gene lost 6 bases and the J gene lost 8 bases, with 10 bases spanning the gap. CDR3 length: 12 amino acids. CDR3 nucleotides: TGTGCCATCAGCGAGACCGGAGGGGAGCTGTTTTTT. Translated, it gives CAISETGGELFF.

Turning to this clonotype: A junction boundary mismatches the germline segment, possibly from a read error. V gene TRBV12-5 combines with J gene TRBJ1-2; the match to TRBD1 covers 8 bases. Germline V lookup: CDR1 LGHNT, CDR2 FRNRAP. This CDR3 is built from 12 residues. The CDR3 DNA follows: TGTGCTAGTGGTTTGGTAGGGACAGGCTGCACCTTC. Its translation is CASGLVGTGCTF.

The gene calls are TRBV3-1 and TRBJ2-4; D is unresolved. Germline V gives CDR1 LGHDT, CDR2 YNNKEL (reference sequence). This CDR3 comprises 18 residues. Between the trimmed V and J ends, which lost 4 bases and 4 bases, there was a span of 23 bases. CDR3 sequence reads: CASSRSPPICKRKNIQYF. The CDR3 DNA is TGTGCCAGCAGCCGATCACCTCCCATTTGCAAAAGAAAAAACATTCAGTACTTC. The variable domain in full, with the rest retrieved from reference TRBV3-1 and TRBJ2-4, is DTAVSQTPKYLVTQMGNDKSIKCEQNLGHDTMYWYKQDSKKFLKIMFSYNNKELIINETVPNRFSPKSPDKAHLNLHINSLELGDSAVYFCASSRSPPICKRKNIQYFGAGTRLSVL.

This clonotype was observed a single time. V is TRBV29-1 and J is TRBJ1-1; no clear D gene. CDR1 SQVTM and CDR2 ANQGSEA come from the germline V gene. V shed 0 bases and J shed 3 bases, with 8 bases lying between them. This CDR3 region has 13 residues. The CDR3 DNA reads as TGCAGCGTTGAAGAAGGTCTCGACACTGAAGCTTTCTTT. It encodes CSVEEGLDTEAFF.

This clonotype was seen more than once but under ten times. J is TRBJ2-1 and V is TRBV20-1; D is possibly TRBD2 (5 bases). In germline, CDR1 is DFQATT, CDR2 SNEGSKA (reference sequence). This CDR3 region has 15 residues. Trimming removed 3 bases from V and 1 base from J, with 13 bases in between. In DNA form, the CDR3 reads TGCAGTGCTAGCCCCCTAGCCTCATCCTACAATGAGCAGTTCTTC. Protein product: CSASPLASSYNEQFF.

The rearrangement uses TRBV25-1 and TRBJ2-2; 12 positions agree with TRBD1. The length of the CDR3 is 14 residues. The V segment lost 8 bases and the J segment 7 bases; nucleotides outside the gene matches: 5. Per the germline V gene, CDR1 is MGHDK and CDR2 is SYGVNS. In DNA form, the CDR3 reads TGTGCCAGCCGGGACAGGGGGCTCATCGGGGAGCTGTTTTTT. Protein: CASRDRGLIGELFF.

V is TRBV20-1 and J is TRBJ2-1; no firm D call. Germline assignment: CDR1 DFQATT and CDR2 SNEGSKA (reference sequence). The V end lost 1 base, the J end lost 8 bases, and 6 bases lay between the germline ends. The CDR3 covers 11 residues. The CDR3 loop is CSARGFYEQFF. DNA for the CDR3: TGCAGTGCTAGAGGGTTCTATGAGCAGTTCTTC.

In DNA, the CDR3 is TGCGCCAGCAGCGTCGTCCGGGGAGATGGCTACACCTTC. Amino acid sequence: CASSVVRGDGYTF. The rearrangement joins TRBV5-1 to TRBJ1-2; D gene unclear. Trimming pared 4 bases from V and 6 bases from J, leaving 13 bases between. Germline V gives CDR1 SGHRS, CDR2 YFSETQ. This CDR3 region has 13 residues.

This sequence joins TRBV3-1 and TRBJ1-3; D is unclear. Germline V gene sequence: CDR1 LGHDT, CDR2 YNNKEL (reference sequence). The CDR3 spans 14 residues. Trimming cost V 3 bases and J 0 bases, with 6 bases left between them. CDR3: CASSQVSSGNTIYF. CDR3 in DNA: TGTGCCAGCAGCCAGGTCAGCTCTGGAAACACCATATATTTT. The full variable domain, rest sourced from reference TRBV3-1 and TRBJ1-3, is DTAVSQTPKYLVTQMGNDKSIKCEQNLGHDTMYWYKQDSKKFLKIMFSYNNKELIINETVPNRFSPKSPDKAHLNLHINSLELGDSAVYFCASSQVSSGNTIYFGEGSWLTVV.

The chain combines TRBV7-9 with TRBJ1-1; 7 bases match TRBD1. V was clipped by 5 bases and J by 10 bases; unmatched bases: 7. The germline V gene has CDR1 SEHNR and CDR2 FQNEAQ (reference sequence). This CDR3 contains 12 residues. In nucleotides, the CDR3 is TGTGCCAGCAGCCTCGACAGGGAGAGAGCTTTCTTT. Protein sequence: CASSLDRERAFF.

The chain uses TRBV7-6 and TRBJ1-6; D remains ambiguous. The germline V gene encodes CDR1 SGHVS and CDR2 FNYEAQ. The CDR3 loop spans 13 amino acids. The V end lost 2 bases, the J end lost 10 bases, and 9 bases lay between the germline ends. CDR3 coding DNA: TGTGCCAGCAGCTTATTGGCGGGGTCACCCCTCCACTTT. Translated, it gives CASSLLAGSPLHF. The whole variable domain, filled in from reference TRBV7-6 and TRBJ1-6, reads GAGVSQSPRYKVTKRGQDVALRCDPISGHVSLYWYRQALGQGPEFLTYFNYEAQQDKSGLPNDRFSAERPEGSISTLTIQRTEQRDSAMYRCASSLLAGSPLHFGNGTRLTVT.

The chain combines TRBV7-2 with TRBJ2-7; TRBD1 agrees at 9 bases. With V trimmed by 3 bases and J by 0 bases, 3 bases remained unmatched. This CDR3 spans 15 amino acids. CDR1 is SGHTA and CDR2 is FQGNSA in the germline V gene. CDR3 coding DNA: TGTGCCAGCAGCTTTGCGGGACAGGGCTCCTACGAGCAGTACTTC. It translates to CASSFAGQGSYEQYF.

This rearrangement joins TRBV5-1 to TRBJ2-3; TRBD1 might be the D (6 bases). Per the germline V gene, CDR1 is SGHRS and CDR2 is YFSETQ. V lost 4 bases and J 0 bases, leaving 15 bases between the germline ends. The CDR3 runs 16 residues. This CDR3 reads CASSLPGQSSTDTQYF. CDR3 sequence (DNA): TGCGCCAGCAGCCTCCCAGGACAGTCTAGCACAGATACGCAGTATTTT.

This clonotype has a single count. The chain links TRBV7-9 to TRBJ2-1; 9 nucleotides align to TRBD2. This CDR3 is built from 16 residues. V was clipped by 6 bases and J by 0 bases; unmatched bases: 6. Per germline, CDR1 SEHNR and CDR2 FQNEAQ (reference sequence). The CDR3 bases are TGTGCCAGCAGTTCCAGCGGGGGGCGCTCCTACAATGAGCAGTTCTTC. It codes for CASSSSGGRSYNEQFF.

The rearrangement joins TRBV20-1 to TRBJ1-1; no reliable D call. Deletions cut 0 bases from V and 1 base from J, with 12 bases between. The CDR3 is made up of 15 amino acids. Germline loops: CDR1 DFQATT, CDR2 SNEGSKA (reference sequence). CDR3: CSARDVGKGNTEAFF. DNA for the CDR3: TGCAGTGCTAGAGATGTTGGTAAGGGGAACACTGAAGCTTTCTTT.

V and J are TRBV3-1 and TRBJ2-1, with TRBD2 matching 8 bases. CDR1 is LGHDT, CDR2 YNNKEL, per germline (reference sequence). This CDR3 is built from 15 residues. The V segment lost 0 bases and the J segment 7 bases; nucleotides outside the gene matches: 5. The CDR3 nucleotides are TGTGCCAGCAGCCAAGAAGGAGCGGGGGCGAATGAGCAGTTCTTC. Translating gives CASSQEGAGANEQFF.

The rearrangement uses TRBV11-2 and TRBJ2-7; 7 bases are a match to TRBD1. The V segment lost 0 bases and the J segment 2 bases; nucleotides outside the gene matches: 4. The V gene's germline CDR1 is SGHAT and CDR2 FQNNGV. This CDR3 comprises 15 residues. CDR3 in DNA: TGTGCCAGCAGCTTAGATCGACAGGGTACCTACGAGCAGTACTTC. It encodes CASSLDRQGTYEQYF.

This clonotype was counted only a few times. Relative to the germline gene, one junction end is altered; a read error may explain this. CDR3 nucleotides: TGCAGCGTTAAGAGGCAGCCGAACTCTGAAGCTTTCTTT. This sequence encodes CSVKRQPNSEAFF. This rearrangement joins TRBV29-1 to TRBJ1-1; D unresolved. Germline CDR1 is SQVTM and CDR2 is ANQGSEA. This CDR3 spans 13 amino acids.

The gene calls are TRBV7-3 and TRBJ2-2; 9 nucleotides match TRBD1. This CDR3 region has 19 residues. In germline, CDR1 is SGHTA, CDR2 FQGTGA. Trimming cost V 1 base and J 2 bases; bases outside gene matches: 11. Here the CDR3 DNA reads TGTGCCAGCAGCTTAATCACTCCGCAGGGACAGGGAAACACCGGGGAGCTGTTTTTT. It is translated as CASSLITPQGQGNTGELFF. The whole variable domain, remainder taken from reference TRBV7-3 and TRBJ2-2, is GAGVSQTPSNKVTEKGKYVELRCDPISGHTALYWYRQSLGQGPEFLIYFQGTGAADDSGLPNDRFFAVRPEGSVSTLKIQRTERGDSAVYLCASSLITPQGQGNTGELFFGEGSRLTVL.

The genes are TRBV4-1 and TRBJ1-1; D gene unclear. V was cut by 0 bases and J by 4 bases, with 15 bases left in between. The CDR3 sequence is 16 residues long. The germline CDR1 and CDR2 sequences are MGHRA and YSYEKL. In DNA form, the CDR3 reads TGCGCCAGCAGCCAAGAAGAAGGATTTCGAGGCACTGAAGCTTTCTTT. Translating it yields CASSQEEGFRGTEAFF.

This chain links TRBV2 with TRBJ1-2; D not certain. Germline-derived CDR1 and CDR2 are SNHLY and FYNNEI. Deletions cut 2 bases from V and 7 bases from J, with 11 bases between. This CDR3 contains 13 residues. CDR3 residues: CASSEMLEGGYTF. The CDR3 nucleotides are TGTGCCAGCAGTGAAATGCTGGAGGGTGGCTACACCTTC.

The J gene is TRBJ1-1, the V gene TRBV18; TRBD1 is a possible D gene (5 bases). V was cut by 3 bases and J by 5 bases, with 10 bases left in between. The CDR3 loop spans 13 amino acids. Germline-derived CDR1 and CDR2 are KGHSH and LQKENI. The CDR3 DNA follows: TGTGCCAGCTCACCCGAGGGGTGGACTGAAGCTTTCTTT. Translated, it gives CASSPEGWTEAFF.